This T cell receptor beta chain comes out of a study of blood T cell repertoires in COVID-19. Study-level information: Samples taken during acute and convalescent COVID-19 were collected in the United States, Italy and Spain. The analysed material was cDNA or gDNA that came from T cells, B-cell-depleted T cells, or PBMCs.

Per the authors' pipeline: Using reference gene primer amplification, nucleated cell counts were estimated. The assay was immunoSEQ multiplex PCR, and TCRdb's table has in-frame clones only and misses some. V and J calls and clone size are those listed in that table; D and trimming were worked out from the DNA. Seen here are roughly 250,000 clones, approximately 90% observed once, and the top ten hold under 0.95%. V lost 4 bases to trimming and J lost 3 bases, with 15 bases between them. The CDR3 is 15 residues long. Germline V gene lookup returns CDR1 SEHNR and CDR2 FQNEAQ (reference sequence). This clonotype was obtained from a man aged 30 to 45 with acute or convalescent COVID-19. Sequenced sample: peripheral blood. The chain uses TRBV7-9 and TRBJ1-1; weak D call: TRBD1 (6 bases). Here the CDR3 reads CASSSVQGGDTEAFF. CDR3 coding DNA: TGTGCCAGCAGCTCGGTACAGGGAGGGGACACTGAAGCTTTCTTT.